Shown below are 19 T cell receptor beta chains from a single sample sequenced in a study of T cells in Graves' hyperthyroidism and ophthalmopathy. Amplified TCR beta CDR3 regions derived from RNA transcripts. TCR CDR3 underwent first-round RT-PCR with the HTBI primer set. TCRdb itself ran the multiplex PCR reads through MiXCR, one entry per CDR3 protein. The sample consists of hundreds of thousands of distinct CDR3 sequences, approximately 15% of them appearing once. The sample comprised blood. The receptors shown here come from a woman aged 40 to 55 with Graves' ophthalmopathy.

The gene calls are TRBV6-1 and TRBJ2-7; D is possibly TRBD1 (6 bases). The DNA matches TRBJ2-1 better at its end, which makes the J call doubtful. Germline CDR1 is MNHNS and CDR2 is SASEGT. The CDR3 consists of 13 residues. As DNA, the CDR3 is TGTGCCAGCTCGGAAGGACAGTCCTACGAGCAGTTCTTC. Amino acids: CASSEGQSYEQFF.

The sample holds many counts of this clonotype. This chain connects TRBV20-1 to TRBJ1-2; D not certain. Deletions cut 6 bases from V and 1 base from J, with 12 bases between. CDR1 is DFQATT, CDR2 SNEGSKA, per germline (reference sequence). This CDR3 is 13 amino acids long. The CDR3 DNA sequence: TGCAGTGCCCCCTTTGGGAGTAACTATGGCTACACCTTC. Translation: CSAPFGSNYGYTF.

This clonotype was seen many times. The chain joins TRBV7-9 to TRBJ2-1; D is uncertain. This CDR3 has 11 amino acids. The V gene's germline CDR1 is SEHNR and CDR2 FQNEAQ (reference sequence). V shed 5 bases and J shed 7 bases, with 6 bases lying between them. CDR3: CASSPENEQFF. CDR3 DNA: TGTGCCAGCAGCCCGGAGAATGAGCAGTTCTTC.

The rearrangement uses TRBV20-1 and TRBJ2-1; 9 nucleotides align to TRBD1. J lost 12 bases, V lost 3 bases, and 9 bases had no gene match. Germline assignment: CDR1 DFQATT and CDR2 SNEGSKA (reference sequence). This CDR3 has 13 amino acids. Here the CDR3 reads CSASGQGTWGQFF. CDR3 in DNA: TGCAGTGCTAGCGGACAGGGGACGTGGGGGCAGTTCTTC.

Here the CDR3 reads CSAIRGFGNTIYF. The CDR3 nucleotides are TGCAGTGCTATCAGGGGGTTTGGAAACACCATATATTTT. The V and J genes are TRBV20-1 and TRBJ1-3, with 7 bases lining up with TRBD1. CDR1 is DFQATT and CDR2 is SNEGSKA in the germline V gene (reference sequence). The V and J ends lost 4 bases and 3 bases, in that order; junction bases with no gene match: 3. The CDR3 covers 13 residues.

In its sample, this clonotype was seen many times. V gene TRBV6-1 combines with J gene TRBJ2-7; tentatively, D is TRBD1 (6 bases). Germline CDR1 is MNHNS and CDR2 is SASEGT. CDR3 length: 16 amino acids. The V gene lost 8 bases and the J gene lost 5 bases, with 25 bases spanning the gap. In DNA form, the CDR3 reads TGTGCCAGCGCTAAAGAAGGGGGAGCCACCTTTCACGAGCAGTACTTC. Its translation: CASAKEGGATFHEQYF.

This clonotype was counted a few times. The rearrangement uses TRBV6-1 and TRBJ2-7; maybe TRBD2 (5 bases). Deletions cut 1 base from V and 3 bases from J, with 16 bases between. The CDR3 length is 16 residues. Germline-derived CDR1 and CDR2 are MNHNS and SASEGT. CDR3 residues: CASSEGGSDYIYEQYF. The CDR3 coding sequence is TGTGCCAGCAGTGAAGGCGGGTCGGATTATATCTACGAGCAGTACTTC.

V is TRBV4-1 and J is TRBJ2-2; 7 bases are a match to TRBD2. The CDR3 length is 20 residues. From germline, CDR1 is MGHRA and CDR2 YSYEKL. Losses at the gene ends were 1 base for V and 5 bases for J; bases not matched to a gene: 19. CDR3 loop: CASSQGQFYKAGEFTGELFF. The CDR3, as DNA: TGCGCCAGCAGCCAAGGACAGTTTTATAAGGCGGGAGAATTTACCGGGGAGCTGTTTTTT.

This clonotype has just a few counts. This rearrangement joins TRBV20-1 to TRBJ1-5; D unclear. The germline CDR1 and CDR2 sequences are DFQATT and SNEGSKA (reference sequence). This CDR3 has 14 residues. V was shortened by 3 bases and J by 5 bases, with 14 bases between the two germline ends. CDR3 nucleotide sequence: TGCAGTGCTAGTTCAAGTTCAACAGATCAGCCCCAGCATTTT. Its translation: CSASSSSTDQPQHF.

This clonotype was seen more than once but under ten times. The V and J genes are TRBV6-1 and TRBJ2-1; 7 bases are shared with TRBD2. Trimming at V came to 1 base and at J to 10 bases, leaving 10 bases not matched to a gene. There are 15 residues in the CDR3. The germline V gene has CDR1 MNHNS and CDR2 SASEGT. For the CDR3, the DNA is TGTGCCAGCAGTGAAGGCGCTAGCGGACCCTTCGAGCAGTTCTTC. This codes for CASSEGASGPFEQFF.

This clonotype was observed a few times. The J gene is TRBJ2-7, the V gene TRBV12-3 or TRBV12-4; weak D call: TRBD2 (6 bases). This CDR3 is built from 15 residues. V was clipped by 6 bases and J by 1 base, with 16 bases between them. CDR3 amino acids: CASSLGTARSYEQYF. The CDR3, as DNA: TGTGCCAGCAGCCTCGGGACTGCCCGATCCTACGAGCAGTACTTC.

The rearrangement joins TRBV6-1 to TRBJ1-2, with D possibly being TRBD1 (6 bases). In germline, CDR1 is MNHNS, CDR2 SASEGT. Trimming cost V 5 bases and J 6 bases, with 13 bases left between them. CDR3 length: 13 amino acids. As DNA, the CDR3 is TGTGCCAGCAGTCCACAGGGTTGGGATGGCTACACCTTC. Its protein product is CASSPQGWDGYTF.

This clonotype was seen ten or more times. J is TRBJ2-5 and V is TRBV11-2; the D gene is possibly TRBD2 (5 bases). This CDR3 has 15 residues. The germline gives CDR1 SGHAT, CDR2 FQNNGV. Trimming took off 3 bases at V and 1 base at J, with 12 bases between the two ends. This CDR3 reads CASSLPTEVQETQYF. In DNA form, the CDR3 reads TGTGCCAGCAGCTTGCCCACGGAGGTCCAAGAGACCCAGTACTTC.

This clonotype came up many times. CDR3 coding DNA: TGTGCCACCAGTGATTTAGCGGGAGGGTCATATACGCAGTATTTT. Translating gives CATSDLAGGSYTQYF. The chain recombines TRBV24-1 with TRBJ2-3; 10 bases match TRBD2. Germline-derived CDR1 and CDR2 are KGHDR and SFDVKD. This CDR3 has 15 amino acids. Trimming removed 1 base from V and 7 bases from J; junction bases left unmatched: 4.

This clonotype was recorded at least ten times. V is TRBV11-2 and J is TRBJ2-7; D is unresolved. Germline CDR1 SGHAT, CDR2 FQNNGV. The CDR3 contains 15 residues. Trimming removed 2 bases at V and 0 bases at J, with 11 bases between. The CDR3 spells CASSLHRPRSYEQYF. In DNA form, the CDR3 reads TGTGCCAGCAGCTTACATCGCCCTCGCTCCTACGAGCAGTACTTC.

This clonotype was detected a few times. The chain couples TRBV7-9 to TRBJ1-5, with D uncertain. The CDR3 has 13 residues. CDR1 and CDR2 (germline): SEHNR, FQNEAQ (reference sequence). The germline V and J ends were trimmed by 7 bases and 4 bases, with 11 bases remaining between them. This CDR3 reads CASTLGENQPQHF. Here the CDR3 DNA reads TGTGCCAGCACCCTGGGAGAAAATCAGCCCCAGCATTTT. Using reference TRBV7-9 and TRBJ1-5 for the parts outside the CDR3, the full variable domain is DTGVSQNPRHKITKRGQNVTFRCDPISEHNRLYWYRQTLGQGPEFLTYFQNEAQLEKSRLLSDRFSAERPKGSFSTLEIQRTEQGDSAMYLCASTLGENQPQHFGDGTRLSIL.

This clonotype showed up many times. The rearrangement joins TRBV11-2 to TRBJ2-2; D possibly uses TRBD1 or TRBD2 (6 bases each). Germline V gives CDR1 SGHAT, CDR2 FQNNGV. This CDR3 comprises 15 residues. The V end lost 7 bases, the J end lost 4 bases, and 16 bases lay between the germline ends. Here the CDR3 DNA reads TGTGCCAGCACCAACCGGGGGCAAGGCACCGGGGAGCTGTTTTTT. It translates to CASTNRGQGTGELFF.

Worth noting for this clonotype: One base away lies a much larger clone, so this may be a sequencing read error. The chain joins TRBV7-9 to TRBJ1-2, with D unresolved. This CDR3 is built from 13 residues. Germline V gene data show CDR1 as SEHNR and CDR2 as FQNEAQ (reference sequence). Trimming took 4 bases from V and 3 from J, leaving 9 bases between them. The CDR3 DNA is TGTGCCAGCAGCTCATGGGAGTACTATGGCTACACCTTC. Translation gives CASSSWEYYGYTF.

This clonotype was found a few times. The chain couples TRBV6-5 to TRBJ2-2; a possible D gene is TRBD1 (6 bases). The CDR3 covers 16 residues. The germline V gene has CDR1 MNHEY and CDR2 SVGAGI. Trimming removed 0 bases from V and 2 bases from J, with 10 bases in between. Here the CDR3 DNA reads TGTGCCAGCAGTTACTCCGGACAGCTTAACACCGGGGAGCTGTTTTTT. Its translation is CASSYSGQLNTGELFF.